This TCR beta chain was identified during a study of response to subunit inactivated influenza vaccine. TCRdb reprocessed the RT-PCR reads via MiXCR and lists one record per CDR3 protein. The sample consists of approximately 500,000 distinct CDR3 sequences, 10% to 15% of them appearing once. Study conclusions and caveats: It was the authors' suggestion that each seasonal influenza vaccination recruits few new T cells.

The CDR3 spans 13 residues. V lost 3 bases and J 9 bases, leaving 15 bases between the germline ends. Germline V gene sequence: CDR1 SQVTM, CDR2 ANQGSEA. This clonotype was seen at least ten times. Its antigen is unidentified. This sequence originates from a man over 45 who received an inactivated influenza vaccine. The chain carries TRBV29-1 and TRBJ1-5; unclear D gene. This specimen was PBMCs from blood, taken 35 to 45 days after vaccination. CDR3 in amino acids: CSVETRTPGPQHF. The CDR3 DNA reads TGCAGCGTTGAGACCAGGACCCCAGGGCCCCAGCATTTT.